The clone carrying this TCR beta chain was found many times. The identical CDR3 is also encoded by other nucleotide sequences in the sample. This sample was included in a study of shared clonotypes between healthy human individuals. This CDR3 has 13 amino acids. Looked up from germline, CDR1 is MGHRA and CDR2 is YSYEKL. V was clipped by 1 base and J by 5 bases, with 5 bases between them. Only in-frame clones appear in the TCRdb table, and some are missing; sequencing was by immunoSEQ multiplex PCR. The data contain 2 million or so clones, roughly 95% of them seen just once; the ten biggest clones take up around 0.13%.

The chain employs TRBV4-1 and TRBJ1-4, with unresolved D. This TCR derives from a man aged 18-30 years in good health. The source material was naive CD4+ T cells sorted from blood. Subset here: CD45RA+ positively selected. In DNA form, the CDR3 reads TGCGCCAGCAGCCAAGTGCAGAATGAAAAACTGTTTTTT. Translating it yields CASSQVQNEKLFF.